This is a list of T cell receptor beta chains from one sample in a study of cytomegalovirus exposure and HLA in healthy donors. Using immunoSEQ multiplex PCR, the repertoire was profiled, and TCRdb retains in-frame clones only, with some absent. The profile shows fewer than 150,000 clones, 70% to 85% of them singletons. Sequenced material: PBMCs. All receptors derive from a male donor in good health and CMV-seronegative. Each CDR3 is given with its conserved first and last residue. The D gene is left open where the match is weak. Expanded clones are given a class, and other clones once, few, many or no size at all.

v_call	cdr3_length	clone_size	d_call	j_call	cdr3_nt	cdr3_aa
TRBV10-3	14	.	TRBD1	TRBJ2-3	TGTGCCATCAGCCCAGGGGGAGGCACAGATACGCAGTATTTT	CAISPGGGTDTQYF
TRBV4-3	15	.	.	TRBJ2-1	TGCGCCAGCAGCCAAGTACAGAACTCCTACAATGAGCAGTTCTTC	CASSQVQNSYNEQFF
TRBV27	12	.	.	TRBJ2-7	TGTGCCAGCAGTAACGTCAGGGGTGAGCAGTACTTC	CASSNVRGEQYF
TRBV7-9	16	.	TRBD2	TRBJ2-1	TGTGCCAGCAGCTTAGAAAGGACTAGCGGGAACAATGAGCAGTTCTTC	CASSLERTSGNNEQFF
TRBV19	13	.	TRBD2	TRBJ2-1	TGTGCCAGCGCTAGCGGGAGGAAGGGTGAGCAGTTCTTC	CASASGRKGEQFF
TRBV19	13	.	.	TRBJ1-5	TGTGCCAGTAGCATCCGGGAACGGCAGCCCCAGCATTTT	CASSIRERQPQHF
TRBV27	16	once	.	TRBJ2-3	TGTGCCAGCAGTCCGACGGGGGGCCTTAGCACAGATACGCAGTATTTT	CASSPTGGLSTDTQYF
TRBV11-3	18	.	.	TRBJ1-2	TGTGCCAGCAGCTTATTTTGTTTTGGGGGGGAGGGAGGCTATGGCTACACCTTC	CASSLFCFGGEGGYGYTF
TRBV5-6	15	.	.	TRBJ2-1	TGTGCCAGCAGCTTGGAGAGACAGTTCTACAATGAGCAGTTCTTC	CASSLERQFYNEQFF
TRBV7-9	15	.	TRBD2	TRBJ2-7	TGTGCCAGCAGCTTAGTTCAAGCGGGACGCCACGAGCAGTACTTC	CASSLVQAGRHEQYF
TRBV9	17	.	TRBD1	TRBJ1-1	TGTGCCAGCAGCGTAGGTGCCGGGACAGCAATGAACACTGAAGCTTTCTTT	CASSVGAGTAMNTEAFF
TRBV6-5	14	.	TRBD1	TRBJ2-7	TGTGCCAGCAGACGGGACAGACTTTCCTACGAGCAGTACTTC	CASRRDRLSYEQYF
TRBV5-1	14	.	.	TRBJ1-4	TGCGCCAGCAGCACCGGGACTTGGAGGGAAAAACTGTTTTTT	CASSTGTWREKLFF
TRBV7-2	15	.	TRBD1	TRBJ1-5	TGTGCCAGCAGCTTAGCGTCAGGACAGGGGACGCCCCAGCATTTT	CASSLASGQGTPQHF
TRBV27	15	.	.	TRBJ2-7	TGTGCCAGCAGCCCCCGGGTGGCGAGCTCCTACGAGCAGTACTTC	CASSPRVASSYEQYF
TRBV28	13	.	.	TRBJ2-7	TGTGCCACCAACGAGGGACACAAATACGAGCAGTACTTC	CATNEGHKYEQYF
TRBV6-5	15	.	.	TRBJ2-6	TGTGCCAGCAGTCCAGGGTTCTCTGGGGCCAACGTCCTGACTTTC	CASSPGFSGANVLTF
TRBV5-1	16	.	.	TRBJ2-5	TGCGCCAGCAGCTTAGGAGTGGGACTGACCCAAGAGACCCAGTACTTC	CASSLGVGLTQETQYF
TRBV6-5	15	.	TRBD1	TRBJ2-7	TGTGCCAGCAGGCGCTACCAACAGGGGTCCTACGAGCAGTACTTC	CASRRYQQGSYEQYF
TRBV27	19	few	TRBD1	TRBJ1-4	TGTGCCAGCAGCCGGACAGGGGGCAACCAACGTGCAACTAATGAAAAACTGTTTTTT	CASSRTGGNQRATNEKLFF
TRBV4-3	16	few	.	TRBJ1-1	TGCGCCAGCAGCCAAGCCTCGGCGAGGGTGAACACTGAAGCTTTCTTT	CASSQASARVNTEAFF
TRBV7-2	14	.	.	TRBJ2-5	TGTGCCAGCAGCTCATCCGGGATGCAAGAGACCCAGTACTTC	CASSSSGMQETQYF
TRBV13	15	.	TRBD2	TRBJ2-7	TGTGCCAGCAGCCGCGGCGGGAGAAGGTCCTACGAGCAGTACTTC	CASSRGGRRSYEQYF
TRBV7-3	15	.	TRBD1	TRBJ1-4	TGTGCCAGCAGCCCGACAGGGAGACTTAATGAAAAACTGTTTTTT	CASSPTGRLNEKLFF
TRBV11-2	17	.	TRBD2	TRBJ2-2	TGTGCCAGCAGCGGAATGACTAGCGGGAGGTTCACCGGGGAGCTGTTTTTT	CASSGMTSGRFTGELFF
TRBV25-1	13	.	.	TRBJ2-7	TGTGCCAGCAGTGAGACGGGATTAGGCGAGCAGTACTTC	CASSETGLGEQYF
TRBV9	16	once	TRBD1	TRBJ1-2	TGTGCCAGCAGCCCAATCCCCCAGACAGGGAACTATGGCTACACCTTC	CASSPIPQTGNYGYTF